This T cell receptor beta chain stems from a study of blood T cell repertoires in COVID-19. As processed by the authors: Amplification of reference gene primers was used by the study to estimate nucleated cell counts. TCRdb's copy holds only in-frame clones and misses some; the assay was immunoSEQ multiplex PCR. V and J calls and clone size are copied from that table; D and trimming were computed from the DNA. The data show under 350,000 clones, around nine tenths seen once. The table lists this clone with a count of one. Germline values: CDR1 DFQATT, CDR2 SNEGSKA (reference sequence). CDR3 length: 11 amino acids. Trimming left V 3 bases short and J 11 bases short, with 13 bases between.

The gene calls are TRBV20-1 and TRBJ1-1; D gene uncertain. This receptor was identified in a man aged 35-49 years with acute or convalescent COVID-19. Sequencing was done on a sample of peripheral blood. The CDR3 DNA reads as TGCAGTGCTAGGTCCACCCCGGGGGCTTTCTTT. Protein sequence: CSARSTPGAFF.